This TCR beta chain was found in a study of CD8+ T cells in alopecia areata. At the level of the study: Treated patients were given oral tofacitinib, which was dosed at 5 to 10 mg twice daily.

Study-level points and caveats: More clonal than normal scalp was lesional scalp, particularly alopecia totalis/universalis.

Reverse transcribed after extraction, RNA yielded cDNA as the sequencing template. The method was immunoSEQ multiplex PCR; TCRdb's version includes in-frame clones alone and lacks a portion of them. The sample holds about 91,000 clones, 35% to 45% seen once. Turning to this clone: The antigen is undetermined.

The CDR3 loop spans 14 amino acids. In germline, CDR1 is MDHEN, CDR2 SYDVKM. Trimming took 6 bases from V and 0 from J, leaving 11 bases between them. The sequenced sample consisted of CD4+ T cells sorted from blood. The sequence was collected from a human donor with alopecia areata. V is TRBV28 and J is TRBJ1-1; D unresolved. The CDR3 here is CASRPGQLNTEAFF. In DNA, the CDR3 is TGTGCCAGCAGGCCTGGGCAGCTGAACACTGAAGCTTTCTTT.